These T cell receptor beta chains were read from a single sample in a study of glioma-infiltrating T cells after dendritic cell vaccination. Clones were sequenced by immunoSEQ multiplex PCR, and TCRdb holds only the in-frame ones, with some missing. The table lists some 99,000 clones, 80% of them singletons. Sequenced material: blood, taken after dendritic cell vaccination. The receptors derive from a human donor with glioblastoma. CDR3s include the opening cysteine and the closing phenylalanine or tryptophan. Fields, in order: clone size, J gene, V gene, D gene, CDR3 DNA, CDR3 protein. The D gene is left open where the match is weak. Some rows mark clone size as missing; the rest say once, few, many or name a class of expanded clone.

NA | TRBJ2-5 | TRBV19 | TRBD2 | TGTGCCAGTAGTATATGGCTAGCGGAGGGCCGGGAGACCCAGTACTTC | CASSIWLAEGRETQYF
NA | TRBJ1-1 | TRBV18 | NA | TGTGCCAGCTCACCCGACACCTGGGGAGAAGCCGGGTTGAACACTGAAGCTTTCTTT | CASSPDTWGEAGLNTEAFF
NA | TRBJ2-7 | TRBV7-9 | NA | TGTGCCAGCAGCTTATCCCTAGAGCGTTCGCAGTACTTC | CASSLSLERSQYF
NA | TRBJ1-5 | TRBV27 | NA | TGTGCCAGCAGTTTAGCGGGTGGCAATCAGCCCCAGCATTTT | CASSLAGGNQPQHF
NA | TRBJ1-5 | TRBV28 | TRBD1 | TGTGCCACGGGACAGACGCTAAGCAATCAGCCCCAGCATTTT | CATGQTLSNQPQHF
NA | TRBJ2-7 | TRBV6-5 | TRBD1 | TGTGCCACCCTAGGGGACAGTTACGAGCAGTACTTC | CATLGDSYEQYF
few | TRBJ2-7 | TRBV4-1 | NA | TGCGCCAGCAGCCTCAATCAGGGATACGAGCAGTACTTC | CASSLNQGYEQYF
NA | TRBJ1-5 | TRBV5-1 | NA | TGCGCCAGCAGCTTGGACGGGGGCAATCAGCCCCAGCATTTT | CASSLDGGNQPQHF
NA | TRBJ2-4 | TRBV19 | TRBD1 | TGTGCCAGTAGTTCACGGGCCCCGGGACAGGGTAGGGGAGTAGCCAAAAACATTCAGTACTTC | CASSSRAPGQGRGVAKNIQYF
NA | TRBJ1-1 | TRBV9 | NA | TGTGCCAGCAGCCCCGGTATGAACACTGAAGCTTTCTTT | CASSPGMNTEAFF
NA | TRBJ2-2 | TRBV30 | NA | TGTGCCTACAAAACAGAGAACACCGGGGAGCTGTTTTTT | CAYKTENTGELFF
NA | TRBJ2-7 | TRBV11-2 | TRBD2 | TGTGCCAGCAGCTCTTGGACTAGCGGGGCCTACGAGCAGTACTTC | CASSSWTSGAYEQYF
NA | TRBJ2-7 | TRBV20-1 | NA | TGCAGTGCTCCAGATGCCTACGAGCAGTACTTC | CSAPDAYEQYF
NA | TRBJ2-1 | TRBV4-1 | TRBD1 | TGCGCCAGCAGCCGAGCAAGACAGGGAACCTCCTACAATGAGCAGTTCTTC | CASSRARQGTSYNEQFF
once | TRBJ1-1 | TRBV5-1 | TRBD1 | TGCGCCAGCAGCCCCCGACAGGGAGAATTGGACACTGAAGCTTTCTTT | CASSPRQGELDTEAFF
NA | TRBJ2-3 | TRBV7-9 | NA | TGTGCCAGCAGCTTAGGACAGGGAGGTATCGATACGCAGTATTTT | CASSLGQGGIDTQYF
NA | TRBJ2-7 | TRBV27 | TRBD1 | TGTGCCAGCAGTTCCAGGGACAGGTGGTACGAGCAGTACTTC | CASSSRDRWYEQYF
NA | TRBJ2-3 | TRBV6-6 | TRBD2 | TGTGCCAGCAGTGTGACTAGCGGGAGAGATACGCAGTATTTT | CASSVTSGRDTQYF
NA | TRBJ1-2 | TRBV6-5 | NA | TGTGCCAGCAGAGGCGGGGGATCAAACTATGGCTACACCTTC | CASRGGGSNYGYTF
NA | TRBJ1-2 | TRBV29-1 | TRBD1 | TGCAGCGTTACGACCGGGACAGGTTCCTATGGCTACACCTTC | CSVTTGTGSYGYTF
once | TRBJ1-5 | TRBV11-2 | TRBD1 | TGTGCCAGCAGCTTAGCAGGGGGAGGTCATCAGCCCCAGCATTTT | CASSLAGGGHQPQHF
NA | TRBJ2-1 | TRBV7-8 | TRBD1 | TGTGCCAGCAGGCAGGGGGTACTCAATGAGCAGTTCTTC | CASRQGVLNEQFF